The table lists the clone carrying this T cell receptor (beta chain) with a few counts. The CDR3 contains 14 residues. Per the germline V gene, CDR1 is MNHEY and CDR2 is SVGAGI. With 11 bases clipped from V and 1 base from J, the junction kept 9 bases outside the gene matches. The sample comes from a study of blood T cell repertoires in COVID-19. About the research overall: From the United States, Italy and Spain came samples of acute and convalescent COVID-19. PBMCs, B-cell-depleted T cells, or T cells provided the cDNA or gDNA that made up the material.

Per the authors' pipeline: Researchers report that nucleated cell counts were estimated from reference gene primer amplification. The protocol was immunoSEQ multiplex PCR, while the TCRdb copy is restricted to in-frame clones and leaves out a portion. V, J and clone size are taken as reported in that table, and D and trimming were inferred from the DNA itself. The data show approximately 260,000 clones, with approximately 85% seen just once and approximately 10% held by the top ten. The sequenced material came from peripheral blood. This clonotype originated in a woman aged 65 to 85 with acute or convalescent COVID-19. The chain uses TRBV6-5 and TRBJ1-1, with TRBD1 matching over 8 bases. The CDR3 is CAVGQVVANTEAFF. CDR3 nucleotide sequence: TGTGCCGTGGGACAGGTGGTGGCGAACACTGAAGCTTTCTTT.